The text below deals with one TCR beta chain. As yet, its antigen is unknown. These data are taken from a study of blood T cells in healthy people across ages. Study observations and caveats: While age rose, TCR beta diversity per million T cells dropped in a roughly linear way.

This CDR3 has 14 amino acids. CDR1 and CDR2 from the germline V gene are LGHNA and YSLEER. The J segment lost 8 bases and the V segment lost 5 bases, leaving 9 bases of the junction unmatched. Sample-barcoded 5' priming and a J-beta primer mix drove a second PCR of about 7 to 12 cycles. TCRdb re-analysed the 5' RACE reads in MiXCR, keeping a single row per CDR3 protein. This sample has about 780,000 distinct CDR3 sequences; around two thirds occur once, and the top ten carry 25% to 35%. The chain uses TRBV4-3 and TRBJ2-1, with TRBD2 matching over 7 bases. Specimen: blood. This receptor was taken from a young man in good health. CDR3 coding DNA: TGCGCCAGCAGCACACAACTAGCGTCGGATGAGCAGTTCTTC. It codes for CASSTQLASDEQFF.